Shown below are 14 T cell receptor beta chains from a single sample sequenced in a study of blood T cell repertoires in COVID-19 (dated by TCRdb to between 2020 and 2021). Receptor amplification or capture employed the immunoSEQ multiplex PCR assay. The table comes from immuneACCESS by way of TCRdb, which keeps in-frame sequences with V and J called. Part of the clones is missing from these tables; in studies checked, under half for an unresolved V gene and the rest for unknown reasons. The sample table holds roughly 160,000 clones, of which 87% were seen once. Under 13% of the sample comes from the top ten. Sample: peripheral blood. These receptors came from a woman in her 70s with COVID-19, enrolled during active disease.

The DNA of the CDR3 is TGTGCCAGCAAGCGTAGGACAGGCCATCAGCCCCAGCATTTT. Translation gives CASKRRTGHQPQHF. The V gene is TRBV6-6, the J gene TRBJ1-5; 7 bases line up with TRBD1. With V trimmed by 7 bases and J by 5 bases, 8 bases remained unmatched. This CDR3 has 14 residues. Germline V gives CDR1 MNHNY, CDR2 SVGAGI (reference sequence).

The table lists this clone with a few counts. The gene calls are TRBV19 and TRBJ1-5; 7 positions agree with TRBD1. With 3 bases clipped from V and 5 bases from J, the junction kept 4 bases outside the gene matches. The CDR3 contains 14 residues. Germline CDR1 and CDR2: LNHDA and SQIVND (reference sequence). CDR3 bases: TGTGCCAGTAGTATCGACAGGGCCCATCAGCCCCAGCATTTT. Its translation: CASSIDRAHQPQHF.

The DNA for the CDR3 is TGTGCCATCAGCCCTCCCGGGACAGAGTCCTACAATGAGCAGTTCTTC. Amino acid sequence: CAISPPGTESYNEQFF. V is TRBV10-3 and J is TRBJ2-1; 7 bases are a match to TRBD1. V shed 6 bases, J shed 1 base, and the junction held 9 bases outside the gene matches. The CDR3 is made up of 16 amino acids. Germline V lookup: CDR1 ENHRY, CDR2 SYGVKD.

V usage is TRBV7-8 and J usage is TRBJ1-5; D possibly corresponds to TRBD1 (5 bases). Germline V gives CDR1 SGHVS, CDR2 FQNEAQ. The V end lost 5 bases, the J end lost 0 bases, and 11 bases lay between the germline ends. The CDR3 length is 15 residues. CDR3 nucleotide sequence: TGTGCCAGCAGCCTGGACAACCTTAGCAATCAGCCCCAGCATTTT. Amino acid sequence: CASSLDNLSNQPQHF.

This sequence joins TRBV2 and TRBJ1-2, with D maybe TRBD1 (5 bases). CDR3 length: 12 amino acids. Per the germline V gene, CDR1 is SNHLY and CDR2 is FYNNEI. V lost 6 bases to trimming and J lost 13 bases, with 18 bases between them. The CDR3 is CASRVGAEPITF. The DNA of the CDR3 is TGTGCCAGCAGGGTTGGGGCGGAGCCGATCACCTTC.

The chain recombines TRBV7-9 with TRBJ2-3; TRBD1 matches at 9 bases. CDR1 is SEHNR and CDR2 is FQNEAQ in the germline V gene (reference sequence). The V gene end was trimmed by 4 bases and the J gene end by 2 bases; junction bases not matched to a gene: 4. The CDR3 is 15 amino acids. The CDR3 bases are TGTGCCAGCAGCTGGGGGACAGGGCCCACAGATACGCAGTATTTT. Its protein is CASSWGTGPTDTQYF.

The chain has TRBV5-5 and TRBJ2-1, with D unclear. Germline V gene data show CDR1 as SGHKS and CDR2 as YYEKEE (reference sequence). V lost 0 bases and J 4 bases, leaving 11 bases between the germline ends. The CDR3 spans 15 residues. The CDR3 region has the DNA TGTGCCAGCAGCTTGGATGGGCTACAGTACAATGAGCAGTTCTTC. Translated, it gives CASSLDGLQYNEQFF.

This clone was seen more than once but under ten times. V is TRBV3-1 (or the pseudogene TRBV3-2) and J is TRBJ1-4, with D perhaps matching TRBD1 (5 bases). Germline lookup yields CDR1 LGHDT and CDR2 YNNKEL (reference sequence). The CDR3 contains 15 residues. Trimming removed 4 bases from V and 1 base from J, with 10 bases in between. Here the CDR3 reads CASSPRGGTNEKLFF. CDR3 nucleotide sequence: TGTGCCAGCAGCCCCCGCGGGGGAACTAATGAAAAACTGTTTTTT.

The chain employs TRBV5-1 and TRBJ1-1; 7 bases map to TRBD1. Germline-derived CDR1 and CDR2 are SGHRS and YFSETQ. With V trimmed by 7 bases and J by 1 base, 10 bases remained unmatched. This CDR3 comprises 15 residues. The CDR3 DNA reads as TGCGCCAGCGGGATGACAGGGTCGGGGAACACTGAAGCTTTCTTT. Translation: CASGMTGSGNTEAFF.

The V gene is TRBV2, the J gene TRBJ2-3, with 8 bases identical to TRBD2. After removal of 7 bases from V and 6 bases from J, the junction contained 6 bases not matched to a gene. Germline V CDR1 and CDR2: SNHLY, FYNNEI. The CDR3 has 13 residues. The CDR3 DNA follows: TGTGCCAGCAACTGGGCTAGCGGGGATACGCAGTATTTT. Its protein is CASNWASGDTQYF.

V is TRBV6-2 or TRBV6-3 and J is TRBJ2-5; 16 nucleotides line up with TRBD2. This CDR3 contains 19 residues. Germline V gene data show CDR1 as MNHEY and CDR2 as SVGEGT. V trimming: 6 bases; J trimming: 5 bases; junction bases outside the gene matches: 15. The CDR3: CASSPPFGTSGGAGETQYF. CDR3 coding DNA: TGTGCCAGCAGCCCCCCTTTCGGGACTAGCGGGGGGGCTGGGGAGACCCAGTACTTC.

V gene TRBV10-1 combines with J gene TRBJ1-3; TRBD1 matches 7 bases. The trim removed 2 bases at V and 2 bases at J, leaving 3 bases unmatched. CDR3 length: 15 residues. Germline CDR1 WNHNN, CDR2 SYGVQD (reference sequence). CDR3 protein: CASSEGDRAGNTIYF. DNA of the CDR3: TGCGCCAGCAGTGAGGGTGACAGGGCTGGAAACACCATATATTTT.

This chain connects TRBV5-6 to TRBJ1-2, with 7 bases lining up with TRBD1. V was pared by 6 bases and J by 8 bases, with 10 bases of the junction left unmatched. Germline V gives CDR1 SGHDT, CDR2 YYEEEE. The CDR3 length is 13 residues. The CDR3 DNA is TGTGCCAGCACCCCGGACAGGCGACGGGGCTACACCTTC. Amino acid sequence: CASTPDRRRGYTF.

The V and J genes are TRBV30 and TRBJ1-6, with D possibly TRBD1 on 6 matching bases. The V end was cut by 2 bases, the J end by 14 bases, with 10 bases between. Germline V gene lookup returns CDR1 GTSNPN and CDR2 SVGIG (reference sequence). CDR3 length equals 11 residues. The CDR3 region is CAWSTRTALHF. The CDR3 coding sequence is TGTGCCTGGAGTACCCGGACAGCCCTCCACTTT.